The 3 T cell receptor beta chains below were found in one sample sequenced in a study of molecular identifiers for immune sequencing clone quantification. TCRdb analysed the PCR reads with MiXCR anew, one entry per CDR3 protein. The sample has about 510,000 distinct CDR3 sequences, roughly 25% seen once. The sample consisted of naive CD8+ T cells from blood, with Jurkat cell RNA spiked in. Noted subset: FACS-sorted CD8+CD4-CCR7+CD45RA+ naive T cells. Receptor source: a human donor in good health. Some libraries in this study had Jurkat cell RNA spiked in.

CDR3 nucleotide sequence: TGCAGCGTTGAAGATTGGGACGGCAGCGATGAGCAGTTCTTC. Its protein is CSVEDWDGSDEQFF. V usage is TRBV29-1 and J usage is TRBJ2-1, with D perhaps being TRBD1 or TRBD2 (5 bases each). Germline V CDR1 and CDR2: SQVTM, ANQGSEA. Trimming removed 0 bases from V and 8 bases from J, with 14 bases in between. The CDR3 covers 14 residues.

This clonotype was seen repeatedly, ten times or more. CDR3 DNA: TGTGCCAGCAGCCACGGACAAGAAGGGTACTTC. This gives the protein CASSHGQEGYF. The chain employs TRBV6-6 and TRBJ2-7; possible D gene TRBD1, 5 bases. CDR3 length equals 11 residues. Trimming took off 6 bases at V and 12 bases at J, with 15 bases between the two ends. CDR1 and CDR2 from the germline V gene are MNHNY and SVGAGI (reference sequence).

This clonotype has more than one count but fewer than ten. This rearrangement joins TRBV24-1 to TRBJ2-7; no definite D call. Germline V gene sequence: CDR1 KGHDR, CDR2 SFDVKD. Trimming shortened V by 0 bases and J by 6 bases, and 8 bases separated the two germline ends. CDR3 length: 13 amino acids. CDR3 in DNA: TGTGCCACCAGTGATTTGCGTGGGGTCGAGCAGTACTTC. Protein sequence: CATSDLRGVEQYF.